Below are 2 T cell receptor beta chains sequenced from a single sample in a study of T cells in localized non-small cell lung cancer. The method was immunoSEQ multiplex PCR; TCRdb's version includes in-frame clones alone and lacks a portion of them. The sample contains under 35,000 clones, 80% to 95% of which appear only once. This specimen consisted of peripheral blood mononuclear cells, obtained before any cancer treatment. The receptors derive from a woman aged 35-75 years with stage III lung adenocarcinoma.

The chain is built from TRBV29-1 and TRBJ1-2, with 9 nucleotides matching TRBD1. CDR1 SQVTM and CDR2 ANQGSEA come from the germline V gene. V shed 5 bases, J shed 0 bases, and the junction held 16 bases outside the gene matches. The CDR3 has 18 residues. This CDR3 reads CSVPTGEGQGPSNYGYTF. DNA of the CDR3: TGCAGCGTTCCAACTGGGGAAGGACAGGGGCCCTCTAACTATGGCTACACCTTC. Combining the CDR3 with reference TRBV29-1 and TRBJ1-2 gives the whole variable domain SAVISQKPSRDICQRGTSLTIQCQVDSQVTMMFWYRQQPGQSLTLIATANQGSEATYESGFVIDKFPISRPNLTFSTLTVSNMSPEDSSIYLCSVPTGEGQGPSNYGYTFGSGTRLTVV.

This clone appeared a few times. The gene calls are TRBV13 and TRBJ2-7; 7 bases match TRBD2. This CDR3 is built from 14 residues. Losses at the gene ends were 7 bases for V and 1 base for J; bases not matched to a gene: 7. Germline assignment: CDR1 PRHDT and CDR2 FYEKMQ (reference sequence). DNA for the CDR3: TGTGCCAGCACCATCTGGGGGGGATCCTACGAGCAGTACTTC. Protein sequence: CASTIWGGSYEQYF.